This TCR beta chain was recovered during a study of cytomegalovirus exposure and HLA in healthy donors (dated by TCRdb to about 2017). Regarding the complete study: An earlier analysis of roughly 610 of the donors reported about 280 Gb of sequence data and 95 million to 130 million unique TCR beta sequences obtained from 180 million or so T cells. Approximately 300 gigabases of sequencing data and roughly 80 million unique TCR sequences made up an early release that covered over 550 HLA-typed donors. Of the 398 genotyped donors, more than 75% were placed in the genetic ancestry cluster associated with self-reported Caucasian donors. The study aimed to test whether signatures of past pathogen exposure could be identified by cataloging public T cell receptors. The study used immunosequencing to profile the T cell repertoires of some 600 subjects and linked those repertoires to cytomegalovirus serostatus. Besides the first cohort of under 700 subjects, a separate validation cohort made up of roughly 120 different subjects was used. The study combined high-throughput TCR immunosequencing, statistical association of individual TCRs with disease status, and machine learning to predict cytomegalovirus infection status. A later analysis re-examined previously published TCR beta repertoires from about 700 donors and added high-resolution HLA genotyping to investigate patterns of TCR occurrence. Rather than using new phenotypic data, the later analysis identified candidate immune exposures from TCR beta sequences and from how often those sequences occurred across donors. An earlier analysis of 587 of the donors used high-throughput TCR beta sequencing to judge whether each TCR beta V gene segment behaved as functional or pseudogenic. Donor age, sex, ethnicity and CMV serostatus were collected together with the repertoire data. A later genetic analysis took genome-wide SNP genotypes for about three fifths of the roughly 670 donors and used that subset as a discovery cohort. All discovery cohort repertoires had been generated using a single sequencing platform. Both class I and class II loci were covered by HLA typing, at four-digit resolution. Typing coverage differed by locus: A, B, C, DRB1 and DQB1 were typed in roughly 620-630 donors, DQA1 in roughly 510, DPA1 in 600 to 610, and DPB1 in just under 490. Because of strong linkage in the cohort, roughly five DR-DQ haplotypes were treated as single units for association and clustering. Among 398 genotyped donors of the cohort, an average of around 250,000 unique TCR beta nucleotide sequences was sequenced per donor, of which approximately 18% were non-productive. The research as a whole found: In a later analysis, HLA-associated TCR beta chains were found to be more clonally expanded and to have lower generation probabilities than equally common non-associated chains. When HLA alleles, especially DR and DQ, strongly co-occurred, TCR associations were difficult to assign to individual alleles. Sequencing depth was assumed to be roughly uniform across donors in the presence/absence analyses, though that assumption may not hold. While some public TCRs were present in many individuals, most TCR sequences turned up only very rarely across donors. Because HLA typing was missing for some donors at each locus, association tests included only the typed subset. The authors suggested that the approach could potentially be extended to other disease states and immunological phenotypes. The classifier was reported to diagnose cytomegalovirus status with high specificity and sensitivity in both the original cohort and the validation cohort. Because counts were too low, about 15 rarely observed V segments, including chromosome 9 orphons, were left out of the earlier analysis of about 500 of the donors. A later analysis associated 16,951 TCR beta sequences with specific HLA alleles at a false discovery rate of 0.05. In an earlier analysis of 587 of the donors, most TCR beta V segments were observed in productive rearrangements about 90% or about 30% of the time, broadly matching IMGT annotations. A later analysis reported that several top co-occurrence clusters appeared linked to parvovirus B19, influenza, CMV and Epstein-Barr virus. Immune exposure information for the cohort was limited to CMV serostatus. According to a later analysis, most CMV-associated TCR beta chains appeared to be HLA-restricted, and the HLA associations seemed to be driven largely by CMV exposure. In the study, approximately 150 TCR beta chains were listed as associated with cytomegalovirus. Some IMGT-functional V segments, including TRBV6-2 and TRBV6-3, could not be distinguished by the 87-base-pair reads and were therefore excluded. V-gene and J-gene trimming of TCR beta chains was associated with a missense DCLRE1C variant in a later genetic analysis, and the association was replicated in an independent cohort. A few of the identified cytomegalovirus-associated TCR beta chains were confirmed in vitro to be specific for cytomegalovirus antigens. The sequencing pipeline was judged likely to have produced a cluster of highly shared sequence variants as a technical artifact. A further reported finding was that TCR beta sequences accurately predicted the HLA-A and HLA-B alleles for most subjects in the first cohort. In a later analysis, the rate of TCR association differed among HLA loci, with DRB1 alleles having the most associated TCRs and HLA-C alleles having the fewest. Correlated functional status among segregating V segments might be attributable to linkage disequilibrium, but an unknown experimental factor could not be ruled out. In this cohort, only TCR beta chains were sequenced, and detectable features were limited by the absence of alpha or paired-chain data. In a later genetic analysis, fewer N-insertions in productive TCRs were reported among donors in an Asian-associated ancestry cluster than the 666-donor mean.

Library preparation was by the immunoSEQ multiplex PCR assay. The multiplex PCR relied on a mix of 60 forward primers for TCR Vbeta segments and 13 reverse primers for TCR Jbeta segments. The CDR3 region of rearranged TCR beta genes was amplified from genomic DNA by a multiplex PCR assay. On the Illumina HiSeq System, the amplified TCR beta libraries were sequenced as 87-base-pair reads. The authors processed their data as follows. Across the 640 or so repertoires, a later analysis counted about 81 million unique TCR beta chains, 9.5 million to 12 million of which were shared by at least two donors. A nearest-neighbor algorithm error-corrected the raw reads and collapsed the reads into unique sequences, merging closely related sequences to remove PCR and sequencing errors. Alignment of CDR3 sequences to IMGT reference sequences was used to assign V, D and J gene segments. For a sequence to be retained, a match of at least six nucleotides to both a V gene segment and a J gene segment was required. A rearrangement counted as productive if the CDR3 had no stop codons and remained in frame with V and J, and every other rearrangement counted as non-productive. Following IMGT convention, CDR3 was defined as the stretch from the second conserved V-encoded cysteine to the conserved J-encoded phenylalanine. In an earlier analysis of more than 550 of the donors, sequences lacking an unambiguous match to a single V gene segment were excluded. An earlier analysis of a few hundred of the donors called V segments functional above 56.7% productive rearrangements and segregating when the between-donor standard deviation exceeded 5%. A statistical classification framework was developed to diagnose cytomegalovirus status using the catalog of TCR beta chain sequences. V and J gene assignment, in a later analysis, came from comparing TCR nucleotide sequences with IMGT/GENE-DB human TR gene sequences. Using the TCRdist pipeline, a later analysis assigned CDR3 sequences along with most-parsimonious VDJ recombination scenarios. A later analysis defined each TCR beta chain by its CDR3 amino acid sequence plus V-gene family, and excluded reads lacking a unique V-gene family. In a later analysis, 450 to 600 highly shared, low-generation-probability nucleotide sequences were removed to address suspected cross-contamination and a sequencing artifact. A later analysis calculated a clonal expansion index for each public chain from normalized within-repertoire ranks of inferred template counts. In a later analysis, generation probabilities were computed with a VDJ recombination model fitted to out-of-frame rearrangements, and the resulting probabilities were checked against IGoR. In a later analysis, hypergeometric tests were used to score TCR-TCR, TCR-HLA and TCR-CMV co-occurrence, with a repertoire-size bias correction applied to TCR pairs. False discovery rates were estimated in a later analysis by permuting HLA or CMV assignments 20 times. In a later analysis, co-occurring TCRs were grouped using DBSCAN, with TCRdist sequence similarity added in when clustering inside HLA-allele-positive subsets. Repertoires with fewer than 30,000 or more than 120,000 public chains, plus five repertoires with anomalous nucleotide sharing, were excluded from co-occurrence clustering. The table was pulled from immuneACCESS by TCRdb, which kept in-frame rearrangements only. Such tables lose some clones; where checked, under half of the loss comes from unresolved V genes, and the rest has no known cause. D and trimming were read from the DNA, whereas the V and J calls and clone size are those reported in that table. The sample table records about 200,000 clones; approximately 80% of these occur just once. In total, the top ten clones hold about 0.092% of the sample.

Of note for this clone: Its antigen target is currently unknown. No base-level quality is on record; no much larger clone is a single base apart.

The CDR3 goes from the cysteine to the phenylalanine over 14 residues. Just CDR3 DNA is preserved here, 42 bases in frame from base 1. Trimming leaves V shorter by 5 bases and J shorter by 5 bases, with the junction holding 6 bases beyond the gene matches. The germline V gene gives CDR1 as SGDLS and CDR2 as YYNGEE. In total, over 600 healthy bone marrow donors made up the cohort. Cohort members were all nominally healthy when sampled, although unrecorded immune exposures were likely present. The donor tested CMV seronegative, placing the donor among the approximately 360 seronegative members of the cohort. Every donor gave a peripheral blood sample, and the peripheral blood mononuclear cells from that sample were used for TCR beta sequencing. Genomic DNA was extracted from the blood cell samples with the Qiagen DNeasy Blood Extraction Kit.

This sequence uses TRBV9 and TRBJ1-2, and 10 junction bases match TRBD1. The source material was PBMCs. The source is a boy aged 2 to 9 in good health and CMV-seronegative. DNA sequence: TGTGCCAGCAGGCCCGGGACAGGGGAATATGGCTACACCTTC. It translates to CASRPGTGEYGYTF.